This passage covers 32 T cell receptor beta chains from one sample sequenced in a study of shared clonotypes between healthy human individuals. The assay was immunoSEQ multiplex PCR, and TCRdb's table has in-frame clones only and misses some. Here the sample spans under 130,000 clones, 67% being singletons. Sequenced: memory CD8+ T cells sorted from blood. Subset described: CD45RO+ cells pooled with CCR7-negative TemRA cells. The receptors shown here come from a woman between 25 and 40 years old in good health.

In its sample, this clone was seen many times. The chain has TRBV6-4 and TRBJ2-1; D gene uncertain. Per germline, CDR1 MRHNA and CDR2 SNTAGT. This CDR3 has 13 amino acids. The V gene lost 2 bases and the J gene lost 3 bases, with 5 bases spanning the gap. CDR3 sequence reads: CASSDGDYNEQFF. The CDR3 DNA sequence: TGTGCCAGCAGTGACGGGGACTACAATGAGCAGTTCTTC.

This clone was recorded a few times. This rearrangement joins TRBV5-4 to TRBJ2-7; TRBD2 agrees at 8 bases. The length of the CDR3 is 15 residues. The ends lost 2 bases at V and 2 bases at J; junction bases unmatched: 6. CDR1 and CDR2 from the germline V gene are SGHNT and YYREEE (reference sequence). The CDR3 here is CASSLPGLEAYEQYF. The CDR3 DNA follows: TGTGCCAGCAGCTTACCGGGACTAGAGGCCTACGAGCAGTACTTC.

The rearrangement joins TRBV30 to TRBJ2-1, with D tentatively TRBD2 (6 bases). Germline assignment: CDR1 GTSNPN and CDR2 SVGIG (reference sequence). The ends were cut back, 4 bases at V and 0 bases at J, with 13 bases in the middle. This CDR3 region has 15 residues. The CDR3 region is CAWTTAGSSYNEQFF. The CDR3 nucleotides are TGTGCCTGGACTACGGCGGGGAGCTCCTACAATGAGCAGTTCTTC.

CDR3 DNA sequence: TGTGCCAGCAGCTCCAACCTGCTGCGTTTGGGCGATGAAAAACTGTTTTTT. This gives the protein CASSSNLLRLGDEKLFF. The chain recombines TRBV7-9 with TRBJ1-4, with D unclear. V was shortened by 4 bases and J by 6 bases, with 21 bases between the two germline ends. Germline V gene lookup returns CDR1 SEHNR and CDR2 FQNEAQ (reference sequence). CDR3 length: 17 amino acids.

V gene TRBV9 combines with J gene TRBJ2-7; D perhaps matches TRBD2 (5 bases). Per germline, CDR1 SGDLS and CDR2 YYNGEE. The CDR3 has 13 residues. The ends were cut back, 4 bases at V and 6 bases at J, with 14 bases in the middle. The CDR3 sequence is CASSPRSGPEQYF. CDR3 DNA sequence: TGTGCCAGCAGCCCCCGCAGCGGTCCCGAGCAGTACTTC.

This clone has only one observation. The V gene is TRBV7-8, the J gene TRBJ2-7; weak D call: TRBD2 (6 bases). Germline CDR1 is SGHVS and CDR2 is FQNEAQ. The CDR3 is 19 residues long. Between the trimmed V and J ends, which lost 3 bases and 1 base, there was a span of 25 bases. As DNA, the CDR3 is TGTGCCAGCAGCTTCCCGCCGAGCGGGCCGCTCCCCTATTCCTACGAGCAGTACTTC. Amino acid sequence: CASSFPPSGPLPYSYEQYF.

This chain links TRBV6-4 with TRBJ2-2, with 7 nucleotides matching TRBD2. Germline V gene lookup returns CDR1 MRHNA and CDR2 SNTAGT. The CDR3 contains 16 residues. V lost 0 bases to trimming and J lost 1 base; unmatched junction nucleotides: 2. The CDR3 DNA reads TGTGCCAGCAGTGACTCGTTAGCGGGGAACACCGGGGAGCTGTTTTTT. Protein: CASSDSLAGNTGELFF.

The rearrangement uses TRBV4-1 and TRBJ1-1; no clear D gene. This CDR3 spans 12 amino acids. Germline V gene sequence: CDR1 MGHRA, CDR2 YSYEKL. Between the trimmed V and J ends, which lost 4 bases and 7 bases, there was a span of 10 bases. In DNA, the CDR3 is TGCGCCAGCAGCCCAACCGGTCTTGAAGCTTTCTTT. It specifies CASSPTGLEAFF.

CDR3 amino acids: CAWSVGSYEQYF. The CDR3 DNA sequence: TGTGCCTGGAGTGTAGGCTCCTACGAGCAGTACTTC. V and J are TRBV30 and TRBJ2-7, with D unresolved. Looked up from germline, CDR1 is GTSNPN and CDR2 is SVGIG (reference sequence). Trimming stripped 0 bases from V and 0 bases from J, with 3 bases between. The CDR3 sequence is 12 residues long.

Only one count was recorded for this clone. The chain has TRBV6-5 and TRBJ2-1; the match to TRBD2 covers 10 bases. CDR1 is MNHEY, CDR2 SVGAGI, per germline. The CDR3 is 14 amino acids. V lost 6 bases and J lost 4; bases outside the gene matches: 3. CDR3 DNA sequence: TGTGCCAGCAGATCAGCGGGAGGGTACAATGAGCAGTTCTTC. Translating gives CASRSAGGYNEQFF.

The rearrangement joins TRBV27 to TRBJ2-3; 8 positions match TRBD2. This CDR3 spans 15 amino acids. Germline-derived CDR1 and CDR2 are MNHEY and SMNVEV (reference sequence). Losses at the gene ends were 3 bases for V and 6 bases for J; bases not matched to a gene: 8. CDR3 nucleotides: TGTGCCAGCAGTTTGATCAGCGGGAGTCTTGATACGCAGTATTTT. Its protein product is CASSLISGSLDTQYF.

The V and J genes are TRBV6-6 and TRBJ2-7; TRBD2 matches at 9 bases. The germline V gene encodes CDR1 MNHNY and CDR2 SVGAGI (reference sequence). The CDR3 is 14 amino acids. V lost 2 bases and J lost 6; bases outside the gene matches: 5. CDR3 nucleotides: TGTGCCAGCAGTTACGGTTCTAGCGGGATCGAGCAGTACTTC. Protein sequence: CASSYGSSGIEQYF.

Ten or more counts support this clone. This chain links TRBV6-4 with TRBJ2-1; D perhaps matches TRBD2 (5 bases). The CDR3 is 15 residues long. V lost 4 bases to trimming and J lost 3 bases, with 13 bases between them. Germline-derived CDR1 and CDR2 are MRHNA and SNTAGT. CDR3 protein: CASSGTSGDYNEQFF. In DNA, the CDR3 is TGTGCCAGCAGTGGAACTAGTGGGGACTACAATGAGCAGTTCTTC.

CDR3 bases: TGTGCCAGCAGCTTACAAACTAGCGGATACAATGAGCAGTTCTTC. Its protein product is CASSLQTSGYNEQFF. The V gene is TRBV7-9, the J gene TRBJ2-1; 8 nucleotides align to TRBD2. Germline trimming cut 2 bases from V and 4 bases from J; bases unmatched to any gene: 4. The germline V gene encodes CDR1 SEHNR and CDR2 FQNEAQ (reference sequence). The CDR3 covers 15 residues.

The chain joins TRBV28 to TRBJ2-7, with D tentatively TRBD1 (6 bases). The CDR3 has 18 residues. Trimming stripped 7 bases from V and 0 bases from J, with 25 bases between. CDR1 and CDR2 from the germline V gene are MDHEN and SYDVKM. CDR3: CASTPWRTAPKPSYEQYF. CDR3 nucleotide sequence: TGTGCCAGCACTCCCTGGAGGACAGCCCCGAAACCCTCCTACGAGCAGTACTTC.

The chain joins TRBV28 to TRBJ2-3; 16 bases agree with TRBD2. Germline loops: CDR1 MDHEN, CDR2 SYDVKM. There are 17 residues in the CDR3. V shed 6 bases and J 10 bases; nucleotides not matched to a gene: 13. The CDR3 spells CASSRGLAGGPRNAQYF. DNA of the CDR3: TGTGCCAGCAGCAGGGGACTAGCGGGAGGGCCACGCAATGCGCAGTATTTT.

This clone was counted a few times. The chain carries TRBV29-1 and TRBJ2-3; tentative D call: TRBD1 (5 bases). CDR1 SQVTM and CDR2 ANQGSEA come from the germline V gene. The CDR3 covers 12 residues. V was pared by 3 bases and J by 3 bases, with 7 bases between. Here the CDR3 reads CSVDQGTDTQYF. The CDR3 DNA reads TGCAGCGTTGATCAGGGAACAGATACGCAGTATTTT.

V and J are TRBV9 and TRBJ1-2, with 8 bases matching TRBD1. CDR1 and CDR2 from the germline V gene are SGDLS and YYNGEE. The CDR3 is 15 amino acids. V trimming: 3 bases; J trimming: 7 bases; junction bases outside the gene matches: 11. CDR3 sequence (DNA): TGTGCCAGCAGCGCAGAGACACAGGGGGTGGCTGGCTACACCTTC. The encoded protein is CASSAETQGVAGYTF.

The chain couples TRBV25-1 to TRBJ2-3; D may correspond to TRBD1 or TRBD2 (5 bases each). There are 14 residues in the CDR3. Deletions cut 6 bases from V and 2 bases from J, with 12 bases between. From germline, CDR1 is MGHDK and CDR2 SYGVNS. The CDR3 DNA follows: TGTGCCAGCAGCCTCAGGGACCCCACAGATACGCAGTATTTT. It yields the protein CASSLRDPTDTQYF. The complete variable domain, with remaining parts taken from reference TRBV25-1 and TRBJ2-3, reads EADIYQTPRYLVIGTGKKITLECSQTMGHDKMYWYQQDPGMELHLIHYSYGVNSTEKGDLSSESTVSRIRTEHFPLTLESARPSHTSQYLCASSLRDPTDTQYFGPGTRLTVL.

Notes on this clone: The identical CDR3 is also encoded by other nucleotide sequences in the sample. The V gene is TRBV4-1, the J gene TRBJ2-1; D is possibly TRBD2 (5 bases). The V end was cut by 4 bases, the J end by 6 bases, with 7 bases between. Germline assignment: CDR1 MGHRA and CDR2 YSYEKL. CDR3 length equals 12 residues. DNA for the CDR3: TGCGCCAGCAGCCGTACTAGCAATGAGCAGTTCTTC. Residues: CASSRTSNEQFF.

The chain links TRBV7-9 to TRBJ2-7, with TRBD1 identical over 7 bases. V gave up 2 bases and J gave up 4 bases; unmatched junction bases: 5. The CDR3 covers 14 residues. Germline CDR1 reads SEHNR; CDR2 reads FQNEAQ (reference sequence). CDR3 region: CASSLRNRGYEQYF. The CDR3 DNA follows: TGTGCCAGCAGCTTACGTAACAGGGGATACGAGCAGTACTTC.

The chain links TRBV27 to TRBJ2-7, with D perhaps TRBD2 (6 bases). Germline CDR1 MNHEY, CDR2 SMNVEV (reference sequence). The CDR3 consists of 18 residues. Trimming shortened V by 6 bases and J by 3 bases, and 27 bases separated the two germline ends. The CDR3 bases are TGTGCCAGCAGCCCGTTATGGGGATGGGGGGAGTTGGACTACGAGCAGTACTTC. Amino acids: CASSPLWGWGELDYEQYF.

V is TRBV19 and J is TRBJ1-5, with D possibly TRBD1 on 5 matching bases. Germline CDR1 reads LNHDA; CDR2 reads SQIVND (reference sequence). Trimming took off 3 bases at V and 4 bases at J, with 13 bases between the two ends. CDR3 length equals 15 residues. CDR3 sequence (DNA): TGTGCCAGTAGTATTTGGGGGACTACAAATCAGCCCCAGCATTTT. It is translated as CASSIWGTTNQPQHF.

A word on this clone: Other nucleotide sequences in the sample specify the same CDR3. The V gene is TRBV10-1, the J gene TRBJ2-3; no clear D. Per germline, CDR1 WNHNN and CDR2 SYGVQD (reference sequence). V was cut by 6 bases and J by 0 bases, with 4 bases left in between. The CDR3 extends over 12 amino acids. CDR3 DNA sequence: TGCGCCAGCAGCTATAGCACAGATACGCAGTATTTT. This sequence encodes CASSYSTDTQYF.

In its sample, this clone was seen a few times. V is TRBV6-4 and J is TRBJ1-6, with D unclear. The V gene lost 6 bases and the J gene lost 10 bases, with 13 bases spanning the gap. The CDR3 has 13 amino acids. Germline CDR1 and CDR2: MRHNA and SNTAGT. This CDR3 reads CASRDTDNSPLHF. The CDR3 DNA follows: TGTGCCAGCAGAGACACCGACAACTCACCCCTCCACTTT.

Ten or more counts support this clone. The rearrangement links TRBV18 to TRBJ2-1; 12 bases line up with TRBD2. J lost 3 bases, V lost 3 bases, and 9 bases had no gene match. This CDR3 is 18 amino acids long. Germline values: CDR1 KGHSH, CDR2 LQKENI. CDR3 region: CASSPFGLAGHFYNEQFF. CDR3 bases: TGTGCCAGCTCACCTTTCGGACTAGCGGGACACTTCTACAATGAGCAGTTCTTC.

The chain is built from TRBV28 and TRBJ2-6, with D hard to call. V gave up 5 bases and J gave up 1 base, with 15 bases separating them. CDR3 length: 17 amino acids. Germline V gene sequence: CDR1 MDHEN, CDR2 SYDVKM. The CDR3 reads CASSLTFLGSGANVLTF. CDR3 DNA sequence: TGTGCCAGCAGTCTGACGTTCCTAGGTTCTGGGGCCAACGTCCTGACTTTC. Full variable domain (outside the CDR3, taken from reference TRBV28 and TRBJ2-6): DVKVTQSSRYLVKRTGEKVFLECVQDMDHENMFWYRQDPGLGLRLIYFSYDVKMKEKGDIPEGYSVSREKKERFSLILESASTNQTSMYLCASSLTFLGSGANVLTFGAGSRLTVL.

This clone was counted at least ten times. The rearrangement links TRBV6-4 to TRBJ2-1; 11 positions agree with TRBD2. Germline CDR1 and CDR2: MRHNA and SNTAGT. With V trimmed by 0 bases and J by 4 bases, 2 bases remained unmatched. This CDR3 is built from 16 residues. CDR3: CASSDSTSGDYNEQFF. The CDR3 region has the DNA TGTGCCAGCAGTGACTCGACTAGCGGGGATTACAATGAGCAGTTCTTC.

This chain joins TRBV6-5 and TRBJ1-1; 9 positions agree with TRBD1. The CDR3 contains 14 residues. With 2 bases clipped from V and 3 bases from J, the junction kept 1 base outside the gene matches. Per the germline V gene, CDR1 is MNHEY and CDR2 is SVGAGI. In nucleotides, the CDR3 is TGTGCCAGCAGTTACGGACAGGGGTACACTGAAGCTTTCTTT. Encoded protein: CASSYGQGYTEAFF.

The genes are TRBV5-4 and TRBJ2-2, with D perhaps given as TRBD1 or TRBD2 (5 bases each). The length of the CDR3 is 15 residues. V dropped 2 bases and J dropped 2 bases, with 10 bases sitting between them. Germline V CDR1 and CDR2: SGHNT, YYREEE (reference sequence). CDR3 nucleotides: TGTGCCAGCAGCTTCTGGGGGTTTAACACCGGGGAGCTGTTTTTT. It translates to CASSFWGFNTGELFF.

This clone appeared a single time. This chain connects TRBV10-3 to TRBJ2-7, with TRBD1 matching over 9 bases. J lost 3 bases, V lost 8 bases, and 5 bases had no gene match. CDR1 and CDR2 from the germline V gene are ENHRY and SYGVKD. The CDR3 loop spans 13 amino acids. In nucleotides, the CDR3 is TGTGCCATCCGCCGGGACAGGGACTACGAGCAGTACTTC. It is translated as CAIRRDRDYEQYF.

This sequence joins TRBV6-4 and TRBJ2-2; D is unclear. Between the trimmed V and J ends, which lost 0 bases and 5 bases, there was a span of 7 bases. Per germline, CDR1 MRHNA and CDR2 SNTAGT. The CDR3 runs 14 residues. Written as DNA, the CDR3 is TGTGCCAGCAGTGACTCTCCGGGTACCGGGGAGCTGTTTTTT. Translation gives CASSDSPGTGELFF.